These 14 T cell receptor beta chains came from one sample sequenced in a study of control samples from healthy donors and cancer patients. The table came from immunoSEQ multiplex PCR; TCRdb's copy has only in-frame clones and leaves some out. The sample has roughly 88,000 clones, 91% seen once. The sample consisted of blood. Receptors originate from a man aged 50 to 59 in good health.

CDR3 region: CAIGQGAPGTGELFF. CDR3 in DNA: TGTGCCATTGGACAGGGGGCGCCGGGCACCGGGGAGCTGTTTTTT. This sequence joins TRBV15 and TRBJ2-2; 11 positions match TRBD1. With 10 bases clipped from V and 4 bases from J, the junction kept 8 bases outside the gene matches. Germline V CDR1 and CDR2: LNHNV, YYDKDF (reference sequence). The CDR3 loop spans 15 amino acids.

This clone was seen only once. V gene TRBV7-8 combines with J gene TRBJ2-3; D not resolved. With 7 bases removed from V and 0 bases from J, the gap between germline ends came to 14 bases. The germline V gene encodes CDR1 SGHVS and CDR2 FQNEAQ. The CDR3 covers 15 residues. The CDR3 sequence: CASTQMAVSTDTQYF. The CDR3, as DNA: TGTGCCAGCACCCAGATGGCAGTTAGCACAGATACGCAGTATTTT.

This chain connects TRBV30 to TRBJ1-5; the match to TRBD1 covers 10 bases. V was clipped by 3 bases and J by 4 bases; unmatched bases: 12. The CDR3 has 17 residues. Germline V gene data show CDR1 as GTSNPN and CDR2 as SVGIG (reference sequence). In nucleotides, the CDR3 is TGTGCCTGGAGCCCCCGCGTTGGGACAGGGGAAAATCAGCCCCAGCATTTT. It is translated as CAWSPRVGTGENQPQHF.

This sequence joins TRBV7-2 and TRBJ2-3; D possibly uses TRBD1 or TRBD2 (6 bases each). V lost 6 bases and J lost 10, with 23 bases in between. Germline-derived CDR1 and CDR2 are SGHTA and FQGNSA. The CDR3 length is 15 residues. The CDR3 nucleotides are TGTGCCAGCAGTCCAAGCGGAGGGGGAGATTACCCGCAGTATTTT. Protein: CASSPSGGGDYPQYF.

The chain recombines TRBV5-8 with TRBJ1-2; D gene unclear. Germline CDR1 SGHTS, CDR2 YDEGEE. This CDR3 contains 13 residues. V lost 0 bases, J lost 1 base, and 4 bases lay in between. CDR3 bases: TGTGCCAGCAGCTTGGGAGTTAACTATGGCTACACCTTC. The encoded protein is CASSLGVNYGYTF.

This rearrangement joins TRBV9 to TRBJ2-2, with TRBD1 matching 8 bases. The CDR3 sequence is 15 residues long. The V segment lost 4 bases and the J segment 4 bases; nucleotides outside the gene matches: 6. The germline gives CDR1 SGDLS, CDR2 YYNGEE. CDR3 DNA sequence: TGTGCCAGCAGCCTTTACAGGGGGAGCACCGGGGAGCTGTTTTTT. It yields the protein CASSLYRGSTGELFF.

The rearrangement joins TRBV3-1 (or the pseudogene TRBV3-2) to TRBJ2-3; TRBD1 matches 10 bases. From germline, CDR1 is LGHDT and CDR2 YNNKEL (reference sequence). The CDR3 is 16 amino acids. Trimming cost V 0 bases and J 4 bases; bases outside gene matches: 4. CDR3 nucleotides: TGTGCCAGCAGCCAAGATATGACAGGGGGCGCAGATACGCAGTATTTT. It is translated as CASSQDMTGGADTQYF.

J is TRBJ2-1 and V is TRBV29-1; possibly TRBD2 for D (6 bases). The CDR3 contains 11 residues. V lost 7 bases to trimming and J lost 7 bases, with 11 bases between them. The V gene's germline CDR1 is SQVTM and CDR2 ANQGSEA. CDR3 bases: TGCAGCGGGGGGAGGTTTAATGAGCAGTTCTTC. Translating gives CSGGRFNEQFF.

The chain is built from TRBV27 and TRBJ1-2, with a tentative D call TRBD1 (6 bases). Per the germline V gene, CDR1 is MNHEY and CDR2 is SMNVEV (reference sequence). CDR3 length equals 14 residues. Deletions cut 5 bases from V and 5 bases from J, with 15 bases between. CDR3 nucleotide sequence: TGTGCCAGCAGTGCGGGGGGCGCGAAGTATGGCTACACCTTC. Its translation is CASSAGGAKYGYTF.

V gene TRBV5-1 combines with J gene TRBJ2-5, with TRBD1 identical over 8 bases. Germline V gives CDR1 SGHRS, CDR2 YFSETQ. The CDR3 is 14 amino acids. With V trimmed by 5 bases and J by 5 bases, 8 bases remained unmatched. CDR3 region: CASRYPGGSETQYF. CDR3 DNA: TGCGCCAGCAGGTATCCAGGGGGCTCGGAGACCCAGTACTTC.

J is TRBJ1-2 and V is TRBV7-2; D is unclear. This CDR3 has 14 amino acids. Trimming took 3 bases from V and 1 from J, leaving 9 bases between them. Per the germline V gene, CDR1 is SGHTA and CDR2 is FQGNSA. The CDR3 DNA is TGTGCCAGCAGCTTGGACGCTTATAACTATGGCTACACCTTC. This gives the protein CASSLDAYNYGYTF.

The V call is TRBV30, the J call TRBJ1-5; D perhaps matches TRBD1 (6 bases). V was clipped by 2 bases and J by 5 bases, with 16 bases between them. CDR1 and CDR2 from the germline V gene are GTSNPN and SVGIG (reference sequence). The CDR3 runs 15 residues. CDR3 in amino acids: CAWSKGGGSHQPQHF. Written as DNA, the CDR3 is TGTGCCTGGAGTAAGGGAGGGGGAAGTCATCAGCCCCAGCATTTT.

This clone has just one count. This sequence joins TRBV7-9 and TRBJ2-2; no clear D. The CDR3 sequence is 12 residues long. V lost 7 bases and J lost 5, with 8 bases in between. The germline V gene encodes CDR1 SEHNR and CDR2 FQNEAQ (reference sequence). The CDR3 bases are TGTGCCAGCATGGGTCGGACCGGGGAGCTGTTTTTT. Translating gives CASMGRTGELFF.

The V gene is TRBV10-3, the J gene TRBJ1-4; D is undetermined. V lost 10 bases and J 8 bases, leaving 17 bases between the germline ends. The CDR3 totals 13 residues. Germline CDR1 is ENHRY and CDR2 is SYGVKD. The DNA for the CDR3 is TGTGCCAGCAGCCCCGGGATGGGGGAAAAACTGTTTTTT. Translating it yields CASSPGMGEKLFF.